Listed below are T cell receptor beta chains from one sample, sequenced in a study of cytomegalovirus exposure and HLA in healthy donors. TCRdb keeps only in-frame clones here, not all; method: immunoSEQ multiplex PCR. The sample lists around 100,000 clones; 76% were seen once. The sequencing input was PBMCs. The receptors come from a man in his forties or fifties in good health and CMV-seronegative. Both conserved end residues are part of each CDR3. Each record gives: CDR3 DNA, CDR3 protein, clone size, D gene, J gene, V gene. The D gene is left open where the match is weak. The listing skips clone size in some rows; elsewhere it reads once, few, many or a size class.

TGTGCCAGCAGTAAAGGGGGACAGATGAACACTGAAGCTTTCTTT,CASSKGGQMNTEAFF,once,TRBD1,TRBJ1-1,TRBV6-6
TGTGCCAGCAGGACAGGACAGGGGTCGACCTATAATTCACCCCTCCACTTT,CASRTGQGSTYNSPLHF,.,TRBD1,TRBJ1-6,TRBV28
TGTGTCAGAAGCTCTCGTACCAGGGGGACTGAAGCTTTCTTT,CVRSSRTRGTEAFF,.,.,TRBJ1-1,TRBV7-5
TGTGCATGGGGAGGGGTTTCCTACGAGCAGTACTTC,CAWGGVSYEQYF,.,TRBD2,TRBJ2-7,TRBV30
TGTGCCACCAGCAAAACCGGGACACTAAATCAGCCCCAGCATTTT,CATSKTGTLNQPQHF,.,.,TRBJ1-5,TRBV15
TGTGCCAGCAGCTATACTAGCGGGGGGGCTGTAGATACGCAGTATTTT,CASSYTSGGAVDTQYF,.,TRBD2,TRBJ2-3,TRBV28
TGTGCCAGCAGGCGTAATGGGGGGGGTACTGAAGCTTTCTTT,CASRRNGGGTEAFF,.,.,TRBJ1-1,TRBV5-6
TGTGCCAGCAGCCCGCAGGGGGCAAACACCGGGGAGCTGTTTTTT,CASSPQGANTGELFF,.,TRBD1,TRBJ2-2,TRBV7-3
TGTGCCAGCTCACCTGGCGGGGCCGAAGGTTCACCCCTCCACTTT,CASSPGGAEGSPLHF,.,.,TRBJ1-6,TRBV18
TGTGCCAGCACCCGACAGTTGAACACTGAAGCTTTCTTT,CASTRQLNTEAFF,.,.,TRBJ1-1,TRBV5-8
TGTGCCACCAGTACAGGGGGCGATGGCTACACCTTC,CATSTGGDGYTF,.,TRBD1,TRBJ1-2,TRBV15
TGCGCCAGCAGCCAAGATGAATGGGGCGCGGAGTACAATGAGCAGTTCTTC,CASSQDEWGAEYNEQFF,.,.,TRBJ2-1,TRBV4-1
TGTGCCAGCAGTAATAACGGGTTAGGTCAGCCCCAGCATTTT,CASSNNGLGQPQHF,few,.,TRBJ1-5,TRBV11-2
TGTGCCAGCAGCTTGTATCGGGGGGCTCCTGGAAACACCATATATTTT,CASSLYRGAPGNTIYF,.,.,TRBJ1-3,TRBV5-6
TGTGCCAGTAGTTTCGGCAGGGGTGGAGGCTACACCTTC,CASSFGRGGGYTF,.,.,TRBJ1-2,TRBV19
TGCAGCGTTGAAGTTACAGGACCTGAAGCTTTCTTT,CSVEVTGPEAFF,.,.,TRBJ1-1,TRBV29-1
TGCAGCGTCGGACCCTATACCACTAGCGGGGGGGCCCCAGAGACCCAGTACTTC,CSVGPYTTSGGAPETQYF,.,TRBD2,TRBJ2-5,TRBV29-1
TGTGCCAGCAGCCAAGATCGAGGGACAGGCGTTAACTATGGCTACACCTTC,CASSQDRGTGVNYGYTF,.,TRBD1,TRBJ1-2,TRBV4-2
TGCGCCAGCAGCGAGGGACTAGCGGGGCGTGAGACCCAGTACTTC,CASSEGLAGRETQYF,.,TRBD2,TRBJ2-5,TRBV5-1
TGTGCCAGCAGTTTAGACAGGGATACTGAAGCTTTCTTT,CASSLDRDTEAFF,.,TRBD1,TRBJ1-1,TRBV27
TGCGCCAGCAGCTTGGAGGCTAGCGGGGTTAACACCGGGGAGCTGTTTTTT,CASSLEASGVNTGELFF,.,TRBD2,TRBJ2-2,TRBV5-1
TGTGCCACAAGACTAGCGGGGGGTGGCTACGAGCAGTACTTC,CATRLAGGGYEQYF,.,TRBD2,TRBJ2-7,TRBV6-1
TGCGCCAGCGGGACAGGGGTTTCACCCCTCCACTTT,CASGTGVSPLHF,.,TRBD1,TRBJ1-6,TRBV10-1
TGTGCCAGCAAGCCGGGCCAAGGGGGAAATTCCCCCCTCCACTTT,CASKPGQGGNSPLHF,.,.,TRBJ1-6,TRBV2
TGTGCCAGCAGTCAGGGGACAGGGGGCGCAGAGACCCAGTACTTC,CASSQGTGGAETQYF,.,TRBD1,TRBJ2-5,TRBV6-6
TGCAGTGCCAAGCAGGACTATGGCTACACCTTC,CSAKQDYGYTF,.,.,TRBJ1-2,TRBV20-1
TGTGCCAGCTCAACACAAGGGCTAGCGGGGGGACTCACAGATACGCAGTATTTT,CASSTQGLAGGLTDTQYF,.,TRBD2,TRBJ2-3,TRBV18
TGTGCCAGTAGGGACAGAAAGGCTGGAAACACCATATATTTT,CASRDRKAGNTIYF,few,.,TRBJ1-3,TRBV19
TGTGCCAGCAGTGGACAGAATAACTATGGCTACACCTTC,CASSGQNNYGYTF,.,.,TRBJ1-2,TRBV28
TGTGCCAGCAGCTCTCCCTGGACTTATATCGAGCAGTACTTC,CASSSPWTYIEQYF,few,.,TRBJ2-7,TRBV7-9
TGTGCCAGCAGCGAACAGGGGGGGAATGAAAAACTGTTTTTT,CASSEQGGNEKLFF,.,TRBD1,TRBJ1-4,TRBV6-6
TGTGCCTACTCGTCCAAGGAAAGGGGTGAGGCGACCTATAATTCACCCCTCCACTTT,CAYSSKERGEATYNSPLHF,.,.,TRBJ1-6,TRBV30
TGCGCCAGCAGGGACAGCCTGATGAACACTGAAGCTTTCTTT,CASRDSLMNTEAFF,.,.,TRBJ1-1,TRBV10-1
TGTGCCAGCAGCTTATACGGTGACACCGGGGAGCTGTTTTTT,CASSLYGDTGELFF,.,.,TRBJ2-2,TRBV11-3
TGTTCCAGCAGCTCGTACAGGGTCACTGAAGCTTTCTTT,CSSSSYRVTEAFF,.,.,TRBJ1-1,TRBV7-9